Listed below are T cell receptor beta chains from one sample, sequenced in a study of blood T cell repertoires in COVID-19. Data came from immunoSEQ multiplex PCR; TCRdb stores just in-frame clones and leaves some out. The sample consists of 180,000 or so clones, more than 80% of them appearing once. Material: peripheral blood. These receptors were obtained from an older woman with acute or convalescent COVID-19. Both conserved end residues are part of each CDR3. The D gene is left open where the match is weak. Size tells how often a clone was seen (once, few, many) or the class of an expanded clone, and some rows leave it out.

v_gene: TRBV15
d_gene: TRBD2
abundance: .
j_gene: TRBJ2-2
CDR3aa: CATSREATSGRTEGELFF
CDR3nt: TGTGCCACCAGCAGAGAGGCGACTAGCGGGAGGACTGAGGGGGAGCTGTTTTTT

v_gene: TRBV6-6
d_gene: .
abundance: .
j_gene: TRBJ2-1
CDR3aa: CASRPGSLGVNEQFF
CDR3nt: TGTGCCAGCAGGCCCGGGTCCCTAGGGGTCAATGAGCAGTTCTTC

v_gene: TRBV18
d_gene: TRBD1
abundance: .
j_gene: TRBJ2-1
CDR3aa: CASSGTGDEQFF
CDR3nt: TGTGCCAGCTCCGGGACAGGGGATGAGCAGTTCTTC

v_gene: TRBV13
d_gene: TRBD1
abundance: .
j_gene: TRBJ1-3
CDR3aa: CASSPRRGRSGNTIYF
CDR3nt: TGTGCCAGCAGCCCGCGCAGGGGGAGGTCTGGAAACACCATATATTTT

v_gene: TRBV28
d_gene: TRBD2
abundance: .
j_gene: TRBJ2-3
CDR3aa: CASSRTSGAPDTQYF
CDR3nt: TGTGCCAGCAGTCGGACTAGCGGGGCCCCAGATACGCAGTATTTT

v_gene: TRBV28
d_gene: .
abundance: .
j_gene: TRBJ2-1
CDR3aa: CASTSALGEQFF
CDR3nt: TGTGCCAGCACCAGCGCGTTGGGTGAGCAGTTCTTC

v_gene: TRBV29-1
d_gene: .
abundance: few
j_gene: TRBJ1-1
CDR3aa: CSVRGVGTEAFF
CDR3nt: TGCAGCGTCCGGGGAGTAGGGACTGAAGCTTTCTTT

v_gene: TRBV12-5
d_gene: TRBD2
abundance: .
j_gene: TRBJ2-2
CDR3aa: CASGFRLAGDPGELFF
CDR3nt: TGTGCTAGTGGTTTCCGACTAGCGGGAGATCCCGGGGAGCTGTTTTTT

v_gene: TRBV7-6
d_gene: TRBD1
abundance: few
j_gene: TRBJ1-3
CDR3aa: CASSPEIKTGTYSGNTIYF
CDR3nt: TGTGCCAGCAGCCCCGAGATTAAGACAGGGACTTACTCTGGAAACACCATATATTTT

v_gene: TRBV7-8
d_gene: .
abundance: .
j_gene: TRBJ2-2
CDR3aa: CASSPEVGELFF
CDR3nt: TGTGCCAGCAGCCCAGAAGTCGGGGAGCTGTTTTTT